The 6 T cell receptor beta chains given below trace back to one sample, sequenced in a study of cytomegalovirus exposure and HLA in healthy donors. With 60 Vbeta and 13 Jbeta primers, the PCR was carried out. Measured with immunoSEQ multiplex PCR; TCRdb has only the in-frame clones, and not every one. The sample consists of under 150,000 clones, 74% of them appearing once. Input material: PBMCs. The origin of the receptors is a middle-aged woman in good health and CMV-seropositive.

The chain carries TRBV12-5 and TRBJ2-3, with a weak D call TRBD2 (6 bases). Germline CDR1 and CDR2: LGHNT and FRNRAP. The V end was cut by 1 base, the J end by 8 bases, with 13 bases between. The CDR3 spans 14 residues. CDR3: CASGLGNRDFTQYF. The CDR3 bases are TGTGCTAGTGGTTTGGGGAACCGGGACTTTACGCAGTATTTT.

This clone was seen just once. This chain joins TRBV5-4 and TRBJ1-1; tentatively, D is TRBD1 (5 bases). The CDR3 covers 16 residues. Germline assignment: CDR1 SGHNT and CDR2 YYREEE (reference sequence). The V end was cut by 1 base, the J end by 0 bases, with 13 bases between. Here the CDR3 reads CASSLFGGAMNTEAFF. The CDR3 DNA reads TGTGCCAGCAGCTTGTTCGGCGGGGCGATGAACACTGAAGCTTTCTTT.

This clone was observed a few times. The J gene is TRBJ1-6, the V gene TRBV7-3; the D gene is possibly TRBD1 (5 bases). The CDR3 spans 13 residues. Germline CDR1 and CDR2: SGHTA and FQGTGA. The ends were cut back, 5 bases at V and 7 bases at J, with 9 bases in the middle. CDR3 residues: CASSQGPNSPLHF. In DNA, the CDR3 is TGTGCCAGCAGCCAGGGCCCCAATTCACCCCTCCACTTT.

The chain links TRBV28 to TRBJ1-5; D ambiguous. V lost 5 bases, J lost 0 bases, and 11 bases lay in between. CDR1 and CDR2 from the germline V gene are MDHEN and SYDVKM. CDR3 length: 15 residues. The CDR3 reads CASSLTGFSNQPQHF. The CDR3 DNA is TGTGCCAGCAGTCTTACGGGATTTAGCAATCAGCCCCAGCATTTT. Using reference TRBV28 and TRBJ1-5 for the parts outside the CDR3, the full variable domain is DVKVTQSSRYLVKRTGEKVFLECVQDMDHENMFWYRQDPGLGLRLIYFSYDVKMKEKGDIPEGYSVSREKKERFSLILESASTNQTSMYLCASSLTGFSNQPQHFGDGTRLSIL.

This sequence joins TRBV18 and TRBJ2-5; 8 positions agree with TRBD2. Germline V gene sequence: CDR1 KGHSH, CDR2 LQKENI. With 1 base clipped from V and 4 bases from J, the junction kept 20 bases outside the gene matches. The CDR3 runs 20 residues. Written as DNA, the CDR3 is TGTGCCAGCTCACCACAAAGCCCCGGGGGGGGCTATACTCCCCGAGAGACCCAGTACTTC. This sequence encodes CASSPQSPGGGYTPRETQYF.

This clone appeared a few times. The chain combines TRBV25-1 with TRBJ2-5, with D perhaps matching TRBD2 (6 bases). Trimming shortened V by 3 bases and J by 10 bases, and 15 bases separated the two germline ends. The CDR3 is 13 residues long. Germline-derived CDR1 and CDR2 are MGHDK and SYGVNS. CDR3 protein: CASSEAGTRDQYF. As DNA, the CDR3 is TGTGCCAGCAGTGAGGCGGGGACGAGGGACCAGTACTTC.